Shown below are 21 T cell receptor beta chains from a single sample sequenced in a study of beta chain features in type 1 diabetes. The study's findings and limits: Shortening that was moderate but significant affected the TCRB CDR3s of Type 1 diabetes patients in all four CD4+ subsets.

No antigens are known for them. What was sequenced were expressed TCRB transcripts, since all of the isolated RNA had been reverse transcribed. Sequenced by immunoSEQ multiplex PCR; TCRdb stores in-frame clones only, minus some. The data hold hundreds of thousands of clones, with more than 12% observed a single time. Sequenced: naive CD4+ T cells from blood. The receptors come from a man aged 18 to 30 with type 1 diabetes.

This clone has only a few counts. CDR3 in DNA: TGTGCCAGCAGTTACGCGTCTGAGCAGTACTTC. It codes for CASSYASEQYF. The chain combines TRBV6-6 with TRBJ2-7; D remains ambiguous. The CDR3 is 11 amino acids. Between the trimmed V and J ends, which lost 2 bases and 7 bases, there was a span of 6 bases. The germline CDR1 and CDR2 sequences are MNHNY and SVGAGI (reference sequence).

This clone was observed a few times. In nucleotides, the CDR3 is TGCGCCAGCAGCTATCGTCTTAGCGGGACTAAACAAGAGACCCAGTACTTC. Residues: CASSYRLSGTKQETQYF. The gene calls are TRBV5-1 and TRBJ2-5, with TRBD2 identical over 8 bases. The V segment lost 3 bases and the J segment 2 bases; nucleotides outside the gene matches: 12. The CDR3 is 17 amino acids. Per germline, CDR1 SGHRS and CDR2 YFSETQ.

This clone was seen more than once but under ten times. The chain carries TRBV6-1 and TRBJ2-3; D is uncertain. Trimming shortened V by 7 bases and J by 0 bases, and 14 bases separated the two germline ends. The CDR3 consists of 15 residues. Looked up from germline, CDR1 is MNHNS and CDR2 is SASEGT. The CDR3 nucleotides read TGTGCCAGCATTGACCTGGACCCAAGCACAGATACGCAGTATTTT. Its protein product is CASIDLDPSTDTQYF.

A few counts support this clone. The chain joins TRBV21-1 to TRBJ2-7; the D segment call TRBD1 is taken from the table without a DNA check. TRBV21-1 is designated a pseudogene. The CDR3 loop spans 15 amino acids. The CDR3 loop is CASTSPDRDSYEQYF. CDR3 nucleotides: TGTGCCAGCACCTCCCCGGACAGGGATTCCTACGAGCAGTACTTC.

The sample holds a few counts of this clone. The chain employs TRBV7-2 and TRBJ2-1, with 11 bases matching TRBD2. V lost 1 base to trimming and J lost 8 bases; unmatched junction nucleotides: 4. This CDR3 has 15 amino acids. From germline, CDR1 is SGHTA and CDR2 FQGNSA. In DNA, the CDR3 is TGTGCCAGCAGCTTAGTGGTTAGCGGGAGGGATGAGCAGTTCTTC. Translating it yields CASSLVVSGRDEQFF.

The chain has TRBV19 and TRBJ2-6; 8 nucleotides match TRBD1. The V and J ends lost 5 bases and 4 bases, in that order; junction bases with no gene match: 7. This CDR3 spans 16 amino acids. Germline values: CDR1 LNHDA, CDR2 SQIVND (reference sequence). As DNA, the CDR3 is TGTGCCAGTAGTCGGGACAGGCAGCCAGGGGCCAACGTCCTGACTTTC. Translated: CASSRDRQPGANVLTF.

In its sample, this clone was seen a few times. The J gene is TRBJ1-3, the V gene TRBV30; no clear D. V lost 5 bases and J 0 bases, leaving 8 bases between the germline ends. Germline V gives CDR1 GTSNPN, CDR2 SVGIG (reference sequence). This CDR3 spans 13 amino acids. DNA of the CDR3: TGTGCCTGGGCAGTTAGCTCTGGAAACACCATATATTTT. Translating it yields CAWAVSSGNTIYF.

This clone appeared a few times. The gene calls are TRBV9 and TRBJ2-1; TRBD1 agrees at 8 bases. The germline V gene encodes CDR1 SGDLS and CDR2 YYNGEE. This CDR3 contains 16 residues. V was clipped by 0 bases and J by 7 bases; unmatched bases: 9. Here the CDR3 DNA reads TGTGCCAGCAGCGTAGCTTGGCAGGGGGCGAGGAATGAGCAGTTCTTC. This translates into CASSVAWQGARNEQFF.

The chain combines TRBV14 with TRBJ2-5, with unresolved D. V was cut by 4 bases and J by 5 bases, with 8 bases left in between. The CDR3 covers 12 residues. Germline CDR1 reads SGHDN; CDR2 reads FVKESK. CDR3 sequence reads: CASSLSRETQYF. The CDR3 DNA follows: TGTGCCAGCAGCCTATCGAGGGAGACCCAGTACTTC.

The chain links TRBV28 to TRBJ2-3; D remains unclear. The CDR3 runs 13 residues. Between the trimmed V and J ends, which lost 6 bases and 5 bases, there was a span of 12 bases. The V gene's germline CDR1 is MDHEN and CDR2 SYDVKM. For the CDR3, the DNA is TGTGCCAGCAGACCCCCGGGTCGAGATACGCAGTATTTT. Its translation is CASRPPGRDTQYF.

Worth noting for this clone: At one end, the junction sequence differs from germline, possibly due to a read error. CDR3 residues: CAYSVPGQGCSF. The CDR3 DNA sequence: TGTGCCTATTCGGTTCCGGGACAGGGTTGTTCCTTC. This rearrangement joins TRBV30 to TRBJ2-7, with 9 bases that match TRBD1. Germline-derived CDR1 and CDR2 are GTSNPN and SVGIG (reference sequence). The CDR3 loop spans 12 amino acids.

This clone turned up a few times. This sequence joins TRBV19 and TRBJ1-3; D gene unclear. Trimming shortened V by 6 bases and J by 0 bases, and 9 bases separated the two germline ends. Germline V gene lookup returns CDR1 LNHDA and CDR2 SQIVND (reference sequence). The CDR3 length is 14 residues. CDR3 in DNA: TGTGCCAGTAGGCTAGAGGACTCTGGAAACACCATATATTTT. The encoded protein is CASRLEDSGNTIYF.

V usage is TRBV4-2 and J usage is TRBJ2-1, with 10 bases fitting TRBD2. Germline V gene lookup returns CDR1 LGHNA and CDR2 YNFKEQ. This CDR3 is built from 16 residues. The ends lost 4 bases at V and 0 bases at J; junction bases unmatched: 3. CDR3 in amino acids: CASSPTSGISYNEQFF. The CDR3 DNA follows: TGTGCCAGCAGCCCAACTAGCGGGATCTCCTACAATGAGCAGTTCTTC.

The chain has TRBV6-5 and TRBJ2-7; 9 bases are shared with TRBD2. This CDR3 comprises 14 residues. Germline V gives CDR1 MNHEY, CDR2 SVGAGI. With V trimmed by 5 bases and J by 13 bases, 15 bases remained unmatched. CDR3 region: CASSVGLASNRIYF. The CDR3 DNA reads as TGTGCCAGCAGTGTGGGACTAGCCTCAAACAGAATTTACTTC.

The chain recombines TRBV6-5 with TRBJ1-1; D remains unclear. This CDR3 spans 13 amino acids. The germline CDR1 and CDR2 sequences are MNHEY and SVGAGI. The V end lost 4 bases, the J end lost 4 bases, and 10 bases lay between the germline ends. The DNA for the CDR3 is TGTGCCAGCAGTTTTTCGGTGGGCACTGAAGCTTTCTTT. This translates into CASSFSVGTEAFF.

The gene calls are TRBV30 and TRBJ2-7, with D possibly being TRBD1 or TRBD2 (6 bases each). CDR1 is GTSNPN and CDR2 is SVGIG in the germline V gene (reference sequence). The CDR3 is 15 amino acids. The V gene lost 2 bases and the J gene lost 5 bases, with 19 bases spanning the gap. The CDR3 here is CAWSPGTLRGNEQYF. In DNA, the CDR3 is TGTGCCTGGAGTCCCGGGACTCTTAGGGGGAACGAGCAGTACTTC.

The V call is TRBV14, the J call TRBJ2-1; no definite D call. In germline, CDR1 is SGHDN, CDR2 FVKESK. Deletions cut 1 base from V and 1 base from J, with 5 bases between. The CDR3 is 14 residues long. The CDR3 nucleotides are TGTGCCAGCAGCCAAGTTGGATCCTACAATGAGCAGTTCTTC. Translated: CASSQVGSYNEQFF. Using reference TRBV14 and TRBJ2-1 for the parts outside the CDR3, the full variable domain is EAGVTQFPSHSVIEKGQTVTLRCDPISGHDNLYWYRRVMGKEIKFLLHFVKESKQDESGMPNNRFLAERTGGTYSTLKVQPAELEDSGVYFCASSQVGSYNEQFFGPGTRLTVL.

The gene calls are TRBV4-3 and TRBJ1-1; no definite D call. V lost 4 bases and J lost 1, with 7 bases in between. In germline, CDR1 is LGHNA, CDR2 YSLEER. The CDR3 extends over 13 amino acids. CDR3 sequence (DNA): TGCGCCAGCAGCCGTCAGCCGAACACTGAAGCTTTCTTT. It codes for CASSRQPNTEAFF.

This chain uses TRBV10-3 with TRBJ2-2; TRBD1 matches at 7 bases. With V trimmed by 10 bases and J by 4 bases, 6 bases remained unmatched. This CDR3 spans 13 amino acids. Germline V gene data show CDR1 as ENHRY and CDR2 as SYGVKD. CDR3 residues: CATGTEITGELFF. In DNA, the CDR3 is TGTGCCACGGGGACAGAGATCACCGGGGAGCTGTTTTTT.

This clone was seen a few times. The chain uses TRBV10-1 and TRBJ2-2, with D perhaps TRBD1 or TRBD2 (6 bases each). There are 13 residues in the CDR3. Germline values: CDR1 WNHNN, CDR2 SYGVQD (reference sequence). Trimming removed 8 bases from V and 5 bases from J, with 12 bases in between. CDR3 amino acids: CASGIGGTGELFF. DNA for the CDR3: TGCGCCAGCGGAATAGGGGGGACCGGGGAGCTGTTTTTT.

This clone was counted only a few times. V gene TRBV4-3 combines with J gene TRBJ2-3, with D maybe TRBD1 (5 bases). Germline loops: CDR1 LGHNA, CDR2 YSLEER. This CDR3 has 13 amino acids. The ends were cut back, 1 base at V and 5 bases at J, with 7 bases in the middle. The chain's CDR3 is CASSQAQGDTQYF. The DNA of the CDR3 is TGCGCCAGCAGCCAAGCTCAGGGAGATACGCAGTATTTT.